The 9 T cell receptor beta chains below all came from one sample that was sequenced in a study of cytomegalovirus exposure and HLA in healthy donors (dated by TCRdb to the late 2010s). Library creation used the immunoSEQ multiplex PCR assay. For the multiplex PCR, a mixture combining 60 forward primers for TCR Vbeta segments and 13 reverse primers for TCR Jbeta segments was used. Not all clones reach the TCRdb copy of this immuneACCESS table, which keeps in-frame sequences only. Checked studies attribute under half of the gap to unresolved V genes and leave the rest unexplained. The sample table shows roughly 120,000 clones, and around a tenth are seen once. The ten most abundant clones make up around 3% of the sample. The material sequenced was PBMCs. Source of these receptors: a man aged 30-40 years in good health and CMV-seronegative.

This clone was seen a few times. This chain connects TRBV7-9 to TRBJ2-1, with 10 bases that match TRBD2. In germline, CDR1 is SEHNR, CDR2 FQNEAQ (reference sequence). V shed 5 bases and J 2 bases; nucleotides not matched to a gene: 3. This CDR3 spans 15 amino acids. The chain's CDR3 is CASSDTSGAYNEQFF. CDR3 DNA: TGTGCCAGCAGCGACACTAGCGGGGCCTACAATGAGCAGTTCTTC.

The gene calls are TRBV28 and TRBJ2-5; TRBD1 matches at 8 bases. Germline V CDR1 and CDR2: MDHEN, SYDVKM. V lost 5 bases to trimming and J lost 5 bases; unmatched junction nucleotides: 13. The CDR3 is 16 amino acids. The CDR3 DNA is TGTGCCAGCAGTCCCACCGGGACAGGAGACGGGGAGACCCAGTACTTC. It yields the protein CASSPTGTGDGETQYF. Together with reference TRBV28 and TRBJ2-5, the CDR3 gives the full variable domain: DVKVTQSSRYLVKRTGEKVFLECVQDMDHENMFWYRQDPGLGLRLIYFSYDVKMKEKGDIPEGYSVSREKKERFSLILESASTNQTSMYLCASSPTGTGDGETQYFGPGTRLLVL.

On this clone: The junction does not match germline at one end; this may be a read error. This chain connects TRBV30 to TRBJ1-6, with D unclear. Looked up from germline, CDR1 is GTSNPN and CDR2 is SVGIG (reference sequence). The CDR3 sequence is 14 residues long. DNA for the CDR3: TGTGCCTGGAGTGAGGCAGGTCCGCATTCACCCCTCAACTTT. This sequence encodes CAWSEAGPHSPLNF.

This clone was observed a handful of times. The chain recombines TRBV5-4 with TRBJ2-7; D not certain. Trimming left V 4 bases short and J 1 base short, with 15 bases between. The CDR3 loop spans 15 amino acids. The germline gives CDR1 SGHNT, CDR2 YYREEE (reference sequence). CDR3 loop: CASSPPGRVSYEQYF. The CDR3 DNA reads as TGTGCCAGCAGCCCACCAGGAAGAGTTTCCTACGAGCAGTACTTC.

This clone was seen more than once but under ten times. The chain couples TRBV7-9 to TRBJ2-1; D is ambiguous. From germline, CDR1 is SEHNR and CDR2 FQNEAQ (reference sequence). This CDR3 spans 11 amino acids. V was pared by 8 bases and J by 4 bases, with 6 bases between. CDR3 bases: TGTGCCAGCGCCCGGTACAATGAGCAGTTCTTC. It specifies CASARYNEQFF.

This clone has more than one count but fewer than ten. The J gene is TRBJ1-4, the V gene TRBV11-2; D gene ambiguous. The V gene's germline CDR1 is SGHAT and CDR2 FQNNGV. The CDR3 contains 16 residues. V was clipped by 1 base and J by 0 bases, with 9 bases between them. CDR3 DNA: TGTGCCAGCAGCTTAGTCAGTTTCGCAACTAATGAAAAACTGTTTTTT. Translating it yields CASSLVSFATNEKLFF. Full variable domain (missing parts from reference TRBV11-2 and TRBJ1-4): EAGVAQSPRYKIIEKRQSVAFWCNPISGHATLYWYQQILGQGPKLLIQFQNNGVVDDSQLPKDRFSAERLKGVDSTLKIQPAKLEDSAVYLCASSLVSFATNEKLFFGSGTQLSVL.

The table lists this clone with a few counts. V and J are TRBV29-1 and TRBJ2-5, with D maybe TRBD2 (5 bases). CDR3 size: 13 residues. Trimming stripped 2 bases from V and 11 bases from J, with 18 bases between. The germline V gene has CDR1 SQVTM and CDR2 ANQGSEA. The CDR3 DNA reads TGCAGCGTTGAACTCACCGAGGGTTTAGAGCAGTACTTC. Protein product: CSVELTEGLEQYF.

This clone was seen a few times. CDR3 in amino acids: CASSSSLGAGGEGSYEQYF. The CDR3 bases are TGTGCCAGCAGCTCCTCCCTCGGAGCGGGGGGAGAAGGATCCTACGAGCAGTACTTC. V usage is TRBV5-6 and J usage is TRBJ2-7, with 9 bases identical to TRBD2. This CDR3 contains 19 residues. The ends lost 3 bases at V and 1 base at J; junction bases unmatched: 17. CDR1 and CDR2 from the germline V gene are SGHDT and YYEEEE.

The chain carries TRBV28 and TRBJ2-7; 11 nucleotides agree with TRBD1. This CDR3 region has 14 residues. V lost 7 bases to trimming and J lost 6 bases; unmatched junction nucleotides: 8. Germline V gene lookup returns CDR1 MDHEN and CDR2 SYDVKM. The CDR3 region is CASNGQGARVEQYF. DNA of the CDR3: TGTGCCAGCAATGGACAGGGGGCGCGGGTCGAGCAGTACTTC.